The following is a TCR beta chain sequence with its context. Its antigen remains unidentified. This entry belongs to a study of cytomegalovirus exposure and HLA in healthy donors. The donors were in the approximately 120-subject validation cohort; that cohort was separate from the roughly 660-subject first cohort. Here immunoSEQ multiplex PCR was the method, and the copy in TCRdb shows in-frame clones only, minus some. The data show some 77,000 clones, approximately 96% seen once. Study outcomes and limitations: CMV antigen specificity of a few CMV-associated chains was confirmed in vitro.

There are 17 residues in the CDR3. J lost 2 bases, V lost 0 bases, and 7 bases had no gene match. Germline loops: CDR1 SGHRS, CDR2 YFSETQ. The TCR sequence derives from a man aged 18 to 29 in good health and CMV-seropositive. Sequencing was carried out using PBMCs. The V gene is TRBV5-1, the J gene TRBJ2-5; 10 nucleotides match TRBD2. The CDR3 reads CASSLDTSGVIQETQYF. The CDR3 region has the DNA TGCGCCAGCAGCTTGGATACTAGCGGGGTCATTCAAGAGACCCAGTACTTC. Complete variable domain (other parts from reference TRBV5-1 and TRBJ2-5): KAGVTQTPRYLIKTRGQQVTLSCSPISGHRSVSWYQQTPGQGLQFLFEYFSETQRNKGNFPGRFSGRQFSNSRSEMNVSTLELGDSALYLCASSLDTSGVIQETQYFGPGTRLLVL.